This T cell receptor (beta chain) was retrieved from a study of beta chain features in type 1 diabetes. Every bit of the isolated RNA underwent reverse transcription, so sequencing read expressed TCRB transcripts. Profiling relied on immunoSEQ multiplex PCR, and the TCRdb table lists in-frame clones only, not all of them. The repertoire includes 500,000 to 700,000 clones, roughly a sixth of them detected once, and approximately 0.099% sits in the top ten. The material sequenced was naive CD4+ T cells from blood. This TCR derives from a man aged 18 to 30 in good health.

For the CDR3, the DNA is TGTGCCAGCAGCGTAACCGACAGGACTTACAATGAGCAGTTCTTC. Its protein is CASSVTDRTYNEQFF. The chain uses TRBV9 and TRBJ2-1; tentatively, D is TRBD1 (6 bases). V was cut by 1 base and J by 4 bases, with 12 bases left in between. This CDR3 comprises 15 residues. The germline CDR1 and CDR2 sequences are SGDLS and YYNGEE.